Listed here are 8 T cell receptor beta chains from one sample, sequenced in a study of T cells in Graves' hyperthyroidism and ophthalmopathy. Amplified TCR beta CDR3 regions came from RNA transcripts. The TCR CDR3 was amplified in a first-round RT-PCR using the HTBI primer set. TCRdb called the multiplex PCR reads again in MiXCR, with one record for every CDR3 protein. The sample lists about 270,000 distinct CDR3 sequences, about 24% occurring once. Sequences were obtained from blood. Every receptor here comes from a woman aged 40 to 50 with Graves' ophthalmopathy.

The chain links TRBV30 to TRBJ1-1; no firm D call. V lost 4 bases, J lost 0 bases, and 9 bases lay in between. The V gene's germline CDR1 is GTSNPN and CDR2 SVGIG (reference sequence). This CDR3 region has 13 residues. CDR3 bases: TGTGCCTGGATTGCGGGGATGAACACTGAAGCTTTCTTT. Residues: CAWIAGMNTEAFF.

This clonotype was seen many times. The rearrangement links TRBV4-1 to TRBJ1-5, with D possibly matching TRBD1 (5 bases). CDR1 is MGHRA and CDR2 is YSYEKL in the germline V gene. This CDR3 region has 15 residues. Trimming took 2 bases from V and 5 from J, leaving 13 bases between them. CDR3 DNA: TGCGCCAGCAGCCAACGGCTATTGGGGGATCAGCCCCAGCATTTT. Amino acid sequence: CASSQRLLGDQPQHF.

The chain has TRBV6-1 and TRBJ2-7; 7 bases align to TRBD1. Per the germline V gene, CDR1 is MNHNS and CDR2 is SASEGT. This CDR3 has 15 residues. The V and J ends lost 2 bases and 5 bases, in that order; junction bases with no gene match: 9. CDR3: CASSEWAGGSNEQYF. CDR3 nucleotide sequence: TGTGCCAGCAGTGAATGGGCAGGGGGATCAAACGAGCAGTACTTC.

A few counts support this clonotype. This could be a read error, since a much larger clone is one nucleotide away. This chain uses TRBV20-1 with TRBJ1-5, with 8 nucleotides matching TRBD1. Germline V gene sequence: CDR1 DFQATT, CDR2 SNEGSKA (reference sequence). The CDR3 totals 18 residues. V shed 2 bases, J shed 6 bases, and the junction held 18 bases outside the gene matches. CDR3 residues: CSARQASGGPFISQPQHF. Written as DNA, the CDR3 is TGCAGTGCTAGACAAGCCTCAGGGGGCCCGTTCATAAGTCAGCCCCAGCATTTT.

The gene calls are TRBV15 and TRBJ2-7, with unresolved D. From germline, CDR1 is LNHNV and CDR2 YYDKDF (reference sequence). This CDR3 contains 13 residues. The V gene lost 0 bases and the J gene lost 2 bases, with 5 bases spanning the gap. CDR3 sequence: CATSRDRTYEQYF. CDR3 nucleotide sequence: TGTGCCACCAGCAGAGATCGGACCTACGAGCAGTACTTC.

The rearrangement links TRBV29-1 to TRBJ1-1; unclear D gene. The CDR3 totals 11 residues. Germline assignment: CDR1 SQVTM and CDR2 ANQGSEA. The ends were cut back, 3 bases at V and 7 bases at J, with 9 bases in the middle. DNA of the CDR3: TGCAGCGTTGAGTTCGCGTATGAAGCTTTCTTT. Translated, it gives CSVEFAYEAFF.

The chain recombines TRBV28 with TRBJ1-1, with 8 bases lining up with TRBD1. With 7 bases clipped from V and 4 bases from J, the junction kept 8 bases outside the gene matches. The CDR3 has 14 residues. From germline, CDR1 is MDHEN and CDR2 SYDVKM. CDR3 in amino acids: CASTPQGVFTEAFF. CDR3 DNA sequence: TGTGCCAGCACCCCACAGGGGGTATTCACTGAAGCTTTCTTT.

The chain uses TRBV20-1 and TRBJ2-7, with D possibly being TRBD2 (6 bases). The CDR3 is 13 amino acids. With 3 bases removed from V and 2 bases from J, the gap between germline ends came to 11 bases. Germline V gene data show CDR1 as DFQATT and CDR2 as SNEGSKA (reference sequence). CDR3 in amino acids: CSASPGATYEQYF. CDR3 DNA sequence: TGCAGTGCTAGCCCGGGAGCGACCTACGAGCAGTACTTC.